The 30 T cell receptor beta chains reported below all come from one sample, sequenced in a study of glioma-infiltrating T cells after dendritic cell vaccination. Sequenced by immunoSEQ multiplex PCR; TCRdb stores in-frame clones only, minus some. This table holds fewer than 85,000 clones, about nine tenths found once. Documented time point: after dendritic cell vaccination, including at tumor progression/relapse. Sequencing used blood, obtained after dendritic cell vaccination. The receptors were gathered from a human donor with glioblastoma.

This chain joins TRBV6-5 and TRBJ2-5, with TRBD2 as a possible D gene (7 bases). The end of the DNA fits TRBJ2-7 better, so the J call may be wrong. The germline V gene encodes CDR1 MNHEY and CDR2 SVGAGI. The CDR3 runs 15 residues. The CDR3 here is CASRRGPHYSYEQYF. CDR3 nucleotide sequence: TGTGCCAGCCGGCGGGGGCCCCACTATTCATACGAGCAGTACTTC.

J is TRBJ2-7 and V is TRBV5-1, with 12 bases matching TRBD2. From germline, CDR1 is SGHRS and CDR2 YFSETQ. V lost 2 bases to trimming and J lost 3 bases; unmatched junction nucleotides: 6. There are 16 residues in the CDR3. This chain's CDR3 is CASSFPSSGGDYEQYF. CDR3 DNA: TGCGCCAGCAGCTTCCCTTCTAGCGGGGGGGACTACGAGCAGTACTTC.

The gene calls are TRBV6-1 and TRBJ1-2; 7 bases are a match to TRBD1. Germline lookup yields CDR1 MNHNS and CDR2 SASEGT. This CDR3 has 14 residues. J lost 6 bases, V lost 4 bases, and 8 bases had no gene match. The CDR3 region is CASSGQGRYHGYTF. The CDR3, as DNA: TGTGCCAGCAGTGGACAGGGAAGATACCATGGCTACACCTTC.

CDR3 loop: CASTFGQDYSGNTIYF. The CDR3 coding sequence is TGTGCCAGCACTTTCGGACAGGACTACTCTGGAAACACCATATATTTT. The V and J genes are TRBV9 and TRBJ1-3, with TRBD1 matching 7 bases. Trimming took 6 bases from V and 0 from J; bases not matched to a gene: 9. The germline gives CDR1 SGDLS, CDR2 YYNGEE. The CDR3 runs to 16 residues.

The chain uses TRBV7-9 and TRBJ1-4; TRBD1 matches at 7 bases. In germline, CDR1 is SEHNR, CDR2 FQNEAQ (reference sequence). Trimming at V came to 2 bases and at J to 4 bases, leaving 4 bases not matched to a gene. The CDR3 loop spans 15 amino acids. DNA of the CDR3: TGTGCCAGCAGCTTACCGACAGGGAATAATGAAAAACTGTTTTTT. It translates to CASSLPTGNNEKLFF. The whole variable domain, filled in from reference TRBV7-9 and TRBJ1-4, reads DTGVSQNPRHKITKRGQNVTFRCDPISEHNRLYWYRQTLGQGPEFLTYFQNEAQLEKSRLLSDRFSAERPKGSFSTLEIQRTEQGDSAMYLCASSLPTGNNEKLFFGSGTQLSVL.

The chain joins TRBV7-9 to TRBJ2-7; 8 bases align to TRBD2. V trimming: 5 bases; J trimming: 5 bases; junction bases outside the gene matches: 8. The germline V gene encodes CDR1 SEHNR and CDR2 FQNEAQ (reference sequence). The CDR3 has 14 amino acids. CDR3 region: CASSRSGGADEQYF. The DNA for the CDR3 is TGTGCCAGCAGCCGCTCGGGAGGGGCTGACGAGCAGTACTTC.

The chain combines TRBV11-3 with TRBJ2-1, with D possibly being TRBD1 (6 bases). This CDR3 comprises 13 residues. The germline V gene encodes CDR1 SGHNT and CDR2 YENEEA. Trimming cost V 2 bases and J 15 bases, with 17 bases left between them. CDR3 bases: TGTGCCAGCAGCTTACGGACACGGACAGCGCCGTTCTTC. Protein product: CASSLRTRTAPFF.

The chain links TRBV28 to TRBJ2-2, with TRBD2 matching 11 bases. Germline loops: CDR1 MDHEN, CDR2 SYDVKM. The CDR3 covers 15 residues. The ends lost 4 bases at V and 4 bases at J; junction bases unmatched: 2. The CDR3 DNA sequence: TGTGCCAGCAGTTCCGGGACTAGCGGCACCGGGGAGCTGTTTTTT. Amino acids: CASSSGTSGTGELFF.

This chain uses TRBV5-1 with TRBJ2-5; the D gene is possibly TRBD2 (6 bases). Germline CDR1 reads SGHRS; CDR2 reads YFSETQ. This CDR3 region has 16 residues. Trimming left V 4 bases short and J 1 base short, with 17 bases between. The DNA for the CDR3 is TGCGCCAGCAGCCCCACCAGAACCGGGGGCCAAGAGACCCAGTACTTC. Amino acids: CASSPTRTGGQETQYF.

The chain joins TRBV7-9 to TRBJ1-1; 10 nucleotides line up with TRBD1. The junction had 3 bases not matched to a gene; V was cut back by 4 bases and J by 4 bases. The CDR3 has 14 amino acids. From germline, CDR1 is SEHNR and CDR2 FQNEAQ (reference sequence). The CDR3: CASSSGQGVTEAFF. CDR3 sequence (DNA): TGTGCCAGCAGCTCAGGACAGGGGGTCACTGAAGCTTTCTTT.

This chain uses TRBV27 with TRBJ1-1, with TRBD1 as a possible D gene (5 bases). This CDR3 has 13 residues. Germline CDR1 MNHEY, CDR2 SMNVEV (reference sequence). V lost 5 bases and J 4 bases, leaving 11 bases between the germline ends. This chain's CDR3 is CASSRSGITEAFF. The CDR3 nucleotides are TGTGCCAGCAGTAGGTCAGGGATCACTGAAGCTTTCTTT.

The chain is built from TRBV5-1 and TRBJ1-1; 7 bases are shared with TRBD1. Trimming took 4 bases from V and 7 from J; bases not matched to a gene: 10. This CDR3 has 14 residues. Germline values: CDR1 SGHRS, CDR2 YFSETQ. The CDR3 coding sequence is TGCGCCAGCAGCGACACAGGGGCAACCGGTGAAGCTTTCTTT. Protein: CASSDTGATGEAFF.

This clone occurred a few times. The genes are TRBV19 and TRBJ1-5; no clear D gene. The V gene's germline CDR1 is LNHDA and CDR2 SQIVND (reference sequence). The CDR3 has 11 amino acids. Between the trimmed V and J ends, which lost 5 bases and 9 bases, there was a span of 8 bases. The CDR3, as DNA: TGTGCCAGTAGTCGAGAGGGGCCCCAGCATTTT. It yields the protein CASSREGPQHF.

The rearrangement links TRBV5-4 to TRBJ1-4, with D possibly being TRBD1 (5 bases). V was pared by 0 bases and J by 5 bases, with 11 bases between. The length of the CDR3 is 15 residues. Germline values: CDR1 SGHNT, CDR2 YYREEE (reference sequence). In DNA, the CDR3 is TGTGCCAGCAGCTTGGAGGGGACTGGCAATGAAAAACTGTTTTTT. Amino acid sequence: CASSLEGTGNEKLFF.

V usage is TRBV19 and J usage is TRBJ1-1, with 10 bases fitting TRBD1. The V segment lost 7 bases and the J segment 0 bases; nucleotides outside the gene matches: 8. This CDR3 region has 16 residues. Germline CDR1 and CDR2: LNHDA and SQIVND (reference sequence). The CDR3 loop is CASKRQGASVNTEAFF. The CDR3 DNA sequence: TGTGCCAGTAAGAGACAGGGGGCATCGGTGAACACTGAAGCTTTCTTT.

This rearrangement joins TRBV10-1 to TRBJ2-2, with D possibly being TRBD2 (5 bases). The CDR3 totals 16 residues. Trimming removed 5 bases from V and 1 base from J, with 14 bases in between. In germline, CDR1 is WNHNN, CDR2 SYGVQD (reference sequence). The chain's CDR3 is CASSLGWAGNTGELFF. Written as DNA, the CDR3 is TGCGCCAGCAGTTTAGGTTGGGCGGGGAACACCGGGGAGCTGTTTTTT.

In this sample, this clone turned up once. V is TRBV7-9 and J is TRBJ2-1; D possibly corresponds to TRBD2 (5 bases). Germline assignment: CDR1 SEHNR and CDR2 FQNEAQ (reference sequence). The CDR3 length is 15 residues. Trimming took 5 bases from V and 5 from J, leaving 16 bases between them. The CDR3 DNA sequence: TGTGCCAGCAGCCCCAGCAGGACTCTTAACAATGAGCAGTTCTTC. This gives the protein CASSPSRTLNNEQFF.

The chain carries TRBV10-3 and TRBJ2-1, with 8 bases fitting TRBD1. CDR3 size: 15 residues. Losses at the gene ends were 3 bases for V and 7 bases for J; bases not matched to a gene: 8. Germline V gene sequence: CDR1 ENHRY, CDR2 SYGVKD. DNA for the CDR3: TGTGCCATCAGTGAAGGCAGGGGGCTTGGGAATGAGCAGTTCTTC. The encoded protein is CAISEGRGLGNEQFF.

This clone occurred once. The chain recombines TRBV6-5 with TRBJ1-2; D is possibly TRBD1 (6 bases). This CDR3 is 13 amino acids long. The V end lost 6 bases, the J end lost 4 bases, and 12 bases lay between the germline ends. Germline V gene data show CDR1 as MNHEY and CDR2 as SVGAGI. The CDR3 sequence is CASSQGHLYGYTF. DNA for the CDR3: TGTGCCAGCAGCCAGGGACACCTCTATGGCTACACCTTC.

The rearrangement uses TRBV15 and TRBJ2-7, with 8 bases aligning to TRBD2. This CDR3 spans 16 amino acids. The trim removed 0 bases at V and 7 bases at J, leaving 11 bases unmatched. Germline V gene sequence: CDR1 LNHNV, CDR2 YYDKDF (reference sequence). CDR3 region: CATSRDAGGPVGEQYF. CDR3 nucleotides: TGTGCCACCAGCAGAGATGCGGGGGGCCCCGTGGGAGAGCAGTACTTC.

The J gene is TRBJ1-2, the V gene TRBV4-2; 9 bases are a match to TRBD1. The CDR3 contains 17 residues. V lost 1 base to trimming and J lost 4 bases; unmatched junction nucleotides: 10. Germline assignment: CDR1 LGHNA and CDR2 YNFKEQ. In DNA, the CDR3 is TGTGCCAGCAGCCAAGGCTGGGGTACAGGGGGCGGCTATGGCTACACCTTC. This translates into CASSQGWGTGGGYGYTF.

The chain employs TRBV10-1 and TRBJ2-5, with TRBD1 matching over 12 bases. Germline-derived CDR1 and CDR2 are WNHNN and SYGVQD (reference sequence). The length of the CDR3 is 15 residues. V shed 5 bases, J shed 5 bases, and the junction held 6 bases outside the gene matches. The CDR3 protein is CASSSGTGGPETQYF. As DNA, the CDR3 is TGCGCCAGCAGTTCCGGGACAGGGGGCCCGGAGACCCAGTACTTC.

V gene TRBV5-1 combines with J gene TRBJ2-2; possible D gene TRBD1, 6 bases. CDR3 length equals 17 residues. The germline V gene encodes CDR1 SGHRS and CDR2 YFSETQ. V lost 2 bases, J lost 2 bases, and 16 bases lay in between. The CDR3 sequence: CASSLATGALNTGELFF. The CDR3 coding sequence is TGCGCCAGCAGCTTAGCGACAGGAGCATTAAACACCGGGGAGCTGTTTTTT. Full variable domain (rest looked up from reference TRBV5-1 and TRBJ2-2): KAGVTQTPRYLIKTRGQQVTLSCSPISGHRSVSWYQQTPGQGLQFLFEYFSETQRNKGNFPGRFSGRQFSNSRSEMNVSTLELGDSALYLCASSLATGALNTGELFFGEGSRLTVL.

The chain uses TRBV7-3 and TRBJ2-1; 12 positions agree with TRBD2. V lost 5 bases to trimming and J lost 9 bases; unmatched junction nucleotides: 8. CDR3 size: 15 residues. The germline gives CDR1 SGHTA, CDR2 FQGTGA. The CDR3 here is CASSQGLAGLVEQFF. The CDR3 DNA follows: TGTGCCAGCAGCCAGGGACTAGCGGGTCTTGTTGAGCAGTTCTTC.

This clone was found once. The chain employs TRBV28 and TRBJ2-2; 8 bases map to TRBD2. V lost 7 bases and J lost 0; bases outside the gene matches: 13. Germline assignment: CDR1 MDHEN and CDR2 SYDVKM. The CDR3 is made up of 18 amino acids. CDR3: CASTLGLAGISNTGELFF. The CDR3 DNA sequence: TGTGCCAGCACCTTAGGGCTAGCGGGCATATCGAACACCGGGGAGCTGTTTTTT.

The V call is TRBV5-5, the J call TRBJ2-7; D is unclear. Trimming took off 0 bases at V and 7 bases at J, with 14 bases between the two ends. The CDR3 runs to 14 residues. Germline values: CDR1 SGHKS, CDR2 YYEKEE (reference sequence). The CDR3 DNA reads TGTGCCAGCAGCTTGGCCCCCGGTCCGTTTGAGCAGTACTTC. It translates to CASSLAPGPFEQYF.

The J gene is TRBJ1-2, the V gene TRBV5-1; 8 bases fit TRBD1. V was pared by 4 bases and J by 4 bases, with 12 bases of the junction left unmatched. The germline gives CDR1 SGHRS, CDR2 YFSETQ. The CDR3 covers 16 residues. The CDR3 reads CASSRGQGGHGYGYTF. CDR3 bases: TGCGCCAGCAGCCGCGGACAGGGAGGGCATGGCTATGGCTACACCTTC.

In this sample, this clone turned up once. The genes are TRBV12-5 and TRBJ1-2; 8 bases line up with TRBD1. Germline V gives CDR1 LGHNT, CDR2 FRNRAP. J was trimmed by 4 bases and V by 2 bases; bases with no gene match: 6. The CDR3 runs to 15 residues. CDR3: CASGLPGGKFYGYTF. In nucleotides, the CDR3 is TGTGCTAGTGGTTTGCCAGGGGGCAAGTTCTATGGCTACACCTTC. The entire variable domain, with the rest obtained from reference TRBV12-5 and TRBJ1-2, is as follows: DARVTQTPRHKVTEMGQEVTMRCQPILGHNTVFWYRQTMMQGLELLAYFRNRAPLDDSGMPKDRFSAEMPDATLATLKIQPSEPRDSAVYFCASGLPGGKFYGYTFGSGTRLTVV.

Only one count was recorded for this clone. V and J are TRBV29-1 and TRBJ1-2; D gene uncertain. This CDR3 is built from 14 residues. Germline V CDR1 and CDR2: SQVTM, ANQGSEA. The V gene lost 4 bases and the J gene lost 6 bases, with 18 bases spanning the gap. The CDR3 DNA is TGCAGCGTTGCGGAACTTGACAAGTATCATGGCTACACCTTC. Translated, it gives CSVAELDKYHGYTF. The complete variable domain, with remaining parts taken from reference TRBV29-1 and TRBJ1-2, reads SAVISQKPSRDICQRGTSLTIQCQVDSQVTMMFWYRQQPGQSLTLIATANQGSEATYESGFVIDKFPISRPNLTFSTLTVSNMSPEDSSIYLCSVAELDKYHGYTFGSGTRLTVV.

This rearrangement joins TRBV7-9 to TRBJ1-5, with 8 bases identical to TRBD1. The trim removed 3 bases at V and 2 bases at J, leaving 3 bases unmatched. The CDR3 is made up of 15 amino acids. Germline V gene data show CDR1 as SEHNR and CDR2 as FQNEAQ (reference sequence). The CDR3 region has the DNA TGTGCCAGCAGCTTCGGACAGGGAGGCAATCAGCCCCAGCATTTT. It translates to CASSFGQGGNQPQHF.